This record concerns one T cell receptor beta chain sequence. A read error may account for a junction end that differs from germline. This sample stems from a study of cytomegalovirus exposure and HLA in healthy donors. 13 Jbeta primers and 60 Vbeta primers were used for the PCR. This table comes from immunoSEQ multiplex PCR, and its TCRdb copy is limited to in-frame clones, with some not included. The table records about 150,000 clones, approximately 68% of them present only once. Per the germline V gene, CDR1 is MNHNS and CDR2 is SASEGT. The CDR3 extends over 17 amino acids. The receptor was derived from a man aged 40-49 years in good health and CMV-seronegative. The V call is TRBV6-1, the J call TRBJ2-7, with a weak D call TRBD1 (6 bases). Sequencing input: PBMCs. The CDR3 DNA sequence: TGTGCCAGCAGTAAAGCGTACGAGGACTCAGGCAGGGGCGAGCAGTACTTC. Encoded protein: CASSKAYEDSGRGEQYF.